These 18 T cell receptor beta chains share one sample of origin, sequenced in a study of blood T cell repertoires in COVID-19. The table came from immunoSEQ multiplex PCR; TCRdb's copy has only in-frame clones and leaves some out. The table records 60,000 to 75,000 clones, around 86% of them present only once. The sequenced sample consisted of peripheral blood. These receptors all stem from a human donor in a cohort sampled during active COVID-19.

The CDR3 sequence: CASSSTGTSGGYPHGTDTQYF. The CDR3 DNA reads TGTGCCAGCAGCTCAACCGGGACTAGCGGGGGGTACCCCCACGGCACAGATACGCAGTATTTT. This chain connects TRBV7-6 to TRBJ2-3, with 15 bases aligning to TRBD2. V shed 4 bases, J shed 1 base, and the junction held 15 bases outside the gene matches. Germline V gives CDR1 SGHVS, CDR2 FNYEAQ. The CDR3 spans 21 residues.

The sample holds a few counts of this clone. The CDR3 sequence: CASSLGGLAGGTDTQYF. CDR3 coding DNA: TGCGCCAGCAGCTTGGGAGGACTAGCGGGGGGCACAGATACGCAGTATTTT. The chain carries TRBV5-1 and TRBJ2-3, with 13 bases lining up with TRBD2. The germline V gene has CDR1 SGHRS and CDR2 YFSETQ. With 0 bases clipped from V and 1 base from J, the junction kept 2 bases outside the gene matches. CDR3 length: 17 residues.

V usage is TRBV15 and J usage is TRBJ2-5; TRBD2 matches 7 bases. The germline CDR1 and CDR2 sequences are LNHNV and YYDKDF (reference sequence). The CDR3 has 15 amino acids. J was trimmed by 2 bases and V by 1 base; bases with no gene match: 4. DNA for the CDR3: TGTGCCACCAGCAGAGGTGGGGAGGGACAAGAGACCCAGTACTTC. Its translation: CATSRGGEGQETQYF.

The J gene is TRBJ1-1, the V gene TRBV5-1, with TRBD1 matching over 8 bases. The CDR3 has 15 residues. After removal of 0 bases from V and 8 bases from J, the junction contained 9 bases not matched to a gene. Germline V gene sequence: CDR1 SGHRS, CDR2 YFSETQ. The chain's CDR3 is CASSLGSGGRSEAFF. For the CDR3, the DNA is TGCGCCAGCAGCTTGGGGTCAGGGGGCCGTTCCGAAGCTTTCTTT. The full variable domain, its missing parts supplied by reference TRBV5-1 and TRBJ1-1, is KAGVTQTPRYLIKTRGQQVTLSCSPISGHRSVSWYQQTPGQGLQFLFEYFSETQRNKGNFPGRFSGRQFSNSRSEMNVSTLELGDSALYLCASSLGSGGRSEAFFGQGTRLTVV.

The chain uses TRBV6-1 and TRBJ2-7; D ambiguous. V dropped 0 bases and J dropped 2 bases, with 14 bases sitting between them. The germline V gene has CDR1 MNHNS and CDR2 SASEGT. The CDR3 is 16 amino acids. The CDR3 coding sequence is TGTGCCAGCAGTGAAGCGCGCCAGCGCCTGACCTACGAGCAGTACTTC. Its translation is CASSEARQRLTYEQYF.

The J gene is TRBJ1-2, the V gene TRBV7-2; D is undetermined. This CDR3 has 14 residues. V shed 3 bases and J shed 6 bases, with 14 bases lying between them. Germline CDR1 is SGHTA and CDR2 is FQGNSA. CDR3: CASSLAGLKNGYTF. In DNA, the CDR3 is TGTGCCAGCAGCTTGGCGGGCCTAAAAAATGGCTACACCTTC.

The V gene is TRBV7-9, the J gene TRBJ2-5; D might be TRBD1 (5 bases). Trimming pared 0 bases from V and 5 bases from J, leaving 13 bases between. There are 15 residues in the CDR3. Germline CDR1 and CDR2: SEHNR and FQNEAQ (reference sequence). The DNA for the CDR3 is TGTGCCAGCAGCTTAGCTCAGGGTGATCGGGAGACCCAGTACTTC. It translates to CASSLAQGDRETQYF. Full variable domain (rest looked up from reference TRBV7-9 and TRBJ2-5): DTGVSQNPRHKITKRGQNVTFRCDPISEHNRLYWYRQTLGQGPEFLTYFQNEAQLEKSRLLSDRFSAERPKGSFSTLEIQRTEQGDSAMYLCASSLAQGDRETQYFGPGTRLLVL.

This clone occurred many times. This rearrangement joins TRBV2 to TRBJ1-5; D possibly corresponds to TRBD1 (6 bases). V lost 6 bases and J 7 bases, leaving 16 bases between the germline ends. CDR3 length: 14 residues. Germline V gene sequence: CDR1 SNHLY, CDR2 FYNNEI. The CDR3, as DNA: TGTGCCAGCAGCCGTACAGGGAGAAGGCAGCCCCAGCATTTT. Translating gives CASSRTGRRQPQHF.

Here the CDR3 reads CASSLSRGVEKLFF. The CDR3 DNA is TGTGCCAGCAGCTTATCCCGAGGAGTCGAAAAACTGTTTTTT. This chain links TRBV11-2 with TRBJ1-4; the D is unclear. The V gene's germline CDR1 is SGHAT and CDR2 FQNNGV. V was pared by 2 bases and J by 8 bases, with 12 bases between. CDR3 size: 14 residues.

V usage is TRBV7-2 and J usage is TRBJ2-7; unclear D gene. Trimming cost V 4 bases and J 3 bases, with 7 bases left between them. This CDR3 is built from 12 residues. CDR1 and CDR2 from the germline V gene are SGHTA and FQGNSA. The CDR3 region has the DNA TGTGCCAGCAGCTCTTTTAGCTACGAGCAGTACTTC. Translation: CASSSFSYEQYF.

This clone has a single count. The chain couples TRBV3-1 (or the pseudogene TRBV3-2) to TRBJ2-1; 7 bases fit TRBD1. The V gene's germline CDR1 is LGHDT and CDR2 YNNKEL (reference sequence). The CDR3 has 16 residues. The junction had 9 bases not matched to a gene; V was cut back by 3 bases and J by 4 bases. The DNA for the CDR3 is TGTGCCAGCAGCCAGAGATACGGGACAGCTTACAATGAGCAGTTCTTC. This sequence encodes CASSQRYGTAYNEQFF.

V usage is TRBV7-2 and J usage is TRBJ2-1, with 7 bases fitting TRBD2. The CDR3 consists of 17 residues. V lost 2 bases and J lost 1; bases outside the gene matches: 8. Germline CDR1 is SGHTA and CDR2 is FQGNSA. This CDR3 reads CASSLWRGRASYNEQFF. DNA of the CDR3: TGTGCCAGCAGCTTATGGCGGGGGAGGGCTTCCTACAATGAGCAGTTCTTC.

The chain recombines TRBV5-6 with TRBJ1-5; unclear D gene. The V end was cut by 0 bases, the J end by 1 base, with 8 bases between. Looked up from germline, CDR1 is SGHDT and CDR2 is YYEEEE. This CDR3 region has 15 residues. CDR3 amino acids: CASSLGRPSNQPQHF. CDR3 nucleotide sequence: TGTGCCAGCAGCTTGGGCAGGCCAAGCAATCAGCCCCAGCATTTT. Full variable domain (outside the CDR3, taken from reference TRBV5-6 and TRBJ1-5): DAGVTQSPTHLIKTRGQQVTLRCSPKSGHDTVSWYQQALGQGPQFIFQYYEEEERQRGNFPDRFSGHQFPNYSSELNVNALLLGDSALYLCASSLGRPSNQPQHFGDGTRLSIL.

In its sample, this clone was seen a few times. V usage is TRBV2 and J usage is TRBJ1-2; 8 positions match TRBD1. The CDR3 covers 14 residues. J lost 3 bases, V lost 7 bases, and 7 bases had no gene match. Per the germline V gene, CDR1 is SNHLY and CDR2 is FYNNEI. The CDR3 reads CASTTQGAYYGYTF. CDR3 coding DNA: TGTGCCAGCACCACCCAGGGGGCATACTATGGCTACACCTTC.

The J gene is TRBJ1-1, the V gene TRBV12-5; D is unclear. With 2 bases removed from V and 3 bases from J, the gap between germline ends came to 13 bases. Per germline, CDR1 LGHNT and CDR2 FRNRAP. This CDR3 is built from 15 residues. CDR3 residues: CASGLLRAVHTEAFF. As DNA, the CDR3 is TGTGCTAGTGGTTTGTTGAGGGCAGTCCACACTGAAGCTTTCTTT.

V gene TRBV30 combines with J gene TRBJ2-3; 12 positions agree with TRBD2. The CDR3 spans 17 residues. Germline V CDR1 and CDR2: GTSNPN, SVGIG (reference sequence). V gave up 5 bases and J gave up 0 bases; unmatched junction bases: 9. Written as DNA, the CDR3 is TGTGCCTGGTTGGGACTAACTAGCGGGGGGAGCACAGATACGCAGTATTTT. This encodes CAWLGLTSGGSTDTQYF.

The rearrangement links TRBV3-1 (or the pseudogene TRBV3-2) to TRBJ1-1, with D perhaps TRBD1 (5 bases). CDR3 size: 15 residues. Germline V CDR1 and CDR2: LGHDT, YNNKEL (reference sequence). The V end was cut by 0 bases, the J end by 4 bases, with 12 bases between. The CDR3 spells CASSQEGVHATEAFF. Written as DNA, the CDR3 is TGTGCCAGCAGCCAAGAAGGGGTTCATGCCACTGAAGCTTTCTTT.

The chain recombines TRBV27 with TRBJ2-1; 14 bases line up with TRBD2. J gave up 7 bases and V 4 bases, and 9 bases lay outside the gene matches. CDR1 is MNHEY, CDR2 SMNVEV, per germline (reference sequence). This CDR3 has 17 residues. CDR3 sequence: CASSSPGTSGGRNEQFF. The CDR3 DNA reads as TGTGCCAGCAGTTCCCCGGGGACTAGCGGGGGCCGGAATGAGCAGTTCTTC.